Shown below are 3 T cell receptor beta chains from a single sample sequenced in a study of T cell responses to AZD1222 COVID-19 vaccine. Assay used: immunoSEQ multiplex PCR; TCRdb lists only in-frame clones, some missing. The sample carries some 47,000 clones, more than 80% recorded once. The sample was peripheral blood, taken on day 0 of AZD1222 vaccination. These receptors all come from an adult in good health.

The chain combines TRBV4-3 with TRBJ1-4; possible D gene TRBD1, 5 bases. The CDR3 runs to 15 residues. Trimming left V 4 bases short and J 8 bases short, with 17 bases between. Germline CDR1 is LGHNA and CDR2 is YSLEER. For the CDR3, the DNA is TGCGCCAGCAGCCCCCAGGATGGGGGGAGGGAAAAACTGTTTTTT. It translates to CASSPQDGGREKLFF.

This chain uses TRBV4-1 with TRBJ1-5; D is ambiguous. The V gene's germline CDR1 is MGHRA and CDR2 YSYEKL. CDR3 length: 16 residues. V lost 1 base and J lost 0, with 10 bases in between. The CDR3 region is CASSQGDSGSNQPQHF. CDR3 in DNA: TGCGCCAGCAGCCAAGGAGACTCAGGTAGCAATCAGCCCCAGCATTTT.

V is TRBV4-3 and J is TRBJ1-4; D might be TRBD1 (5 bases). Germline-derived CDR1 and CDR2 are LGHNA and YSLEER. Trimming took off 1 base at V and 0 bases at J, with 21 bases between the two ends. There are 20 residues in the CDR3. The CDR3 sequence is CASSQGLDRGAYATNEKLFF. In DNA form, the CDR3 reads TGCGCCAGCAGCCAAGGATTAGATCGAGGGGCCTATGCAACTAATGAAAAACTGTTTTTT.